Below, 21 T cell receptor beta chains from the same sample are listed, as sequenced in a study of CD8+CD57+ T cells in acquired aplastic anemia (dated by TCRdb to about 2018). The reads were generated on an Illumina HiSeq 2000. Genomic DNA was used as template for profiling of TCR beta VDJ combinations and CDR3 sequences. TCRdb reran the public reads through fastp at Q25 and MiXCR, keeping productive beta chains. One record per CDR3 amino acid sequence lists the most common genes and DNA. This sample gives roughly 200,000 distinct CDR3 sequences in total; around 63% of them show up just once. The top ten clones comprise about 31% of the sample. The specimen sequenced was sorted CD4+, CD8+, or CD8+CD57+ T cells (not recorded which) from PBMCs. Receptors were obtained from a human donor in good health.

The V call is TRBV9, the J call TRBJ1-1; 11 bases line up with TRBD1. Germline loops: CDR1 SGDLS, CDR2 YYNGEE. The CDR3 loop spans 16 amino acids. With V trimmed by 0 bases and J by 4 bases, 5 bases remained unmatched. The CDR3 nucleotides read TGTGCCAGCAGCGTAGAGCTGGGGACAGGGGGCACTGAAGCTTTCTTT. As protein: CASSVELGTGGTEAFF.

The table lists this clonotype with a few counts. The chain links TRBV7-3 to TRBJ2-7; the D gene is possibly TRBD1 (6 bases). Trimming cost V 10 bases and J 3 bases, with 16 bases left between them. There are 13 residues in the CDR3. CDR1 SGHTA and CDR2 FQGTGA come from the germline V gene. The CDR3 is CATSWTAIYEQYF. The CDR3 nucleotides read TGTGCCACCAGTTGGACAGCGATCTACGAGCAGTACTTC.

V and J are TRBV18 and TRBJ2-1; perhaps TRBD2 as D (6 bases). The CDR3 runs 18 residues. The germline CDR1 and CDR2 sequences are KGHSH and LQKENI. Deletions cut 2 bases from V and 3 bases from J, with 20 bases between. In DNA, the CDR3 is TGTGCCAGCTCACCAGGGGGACCCGGCCAGGAGGGCTACAATGAGCAGTTCTTC. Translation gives CASSPGGPGQEGYNEQFF.

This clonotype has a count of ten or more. The DNA of the CDR3 is TGTGCCAGCTCACCTGATGTTCTGACTTCGACCCAGTACTTC. Protein sequence: CASSPDVLTSTQYF. The chain has TRBV18 and TRBJ2-5; D gene uncertain. V was clipped by 3 bases and J by 7 bases, with 15 bases between them. This CDR3 comprises 14 residues. Germline V lookup: CDR1 KGHSH, CDR2 LQKENI.

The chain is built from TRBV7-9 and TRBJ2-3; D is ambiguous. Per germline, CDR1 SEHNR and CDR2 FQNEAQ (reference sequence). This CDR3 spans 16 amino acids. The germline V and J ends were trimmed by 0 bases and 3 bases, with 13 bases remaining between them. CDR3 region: CASSLALGDQTDTQYF. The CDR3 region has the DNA TGTGCCAGCAGCTTAGCGCTTGGGGATCAGACAGATACGCAGTATTTT.

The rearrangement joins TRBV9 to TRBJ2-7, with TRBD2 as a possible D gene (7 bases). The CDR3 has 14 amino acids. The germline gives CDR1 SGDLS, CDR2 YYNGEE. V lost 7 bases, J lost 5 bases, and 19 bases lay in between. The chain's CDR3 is CASSPTGGGDEQYF. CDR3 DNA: TGTGCCAGCTCACCAACAGGCGGGGGCGACGAGCAGTACTTC.

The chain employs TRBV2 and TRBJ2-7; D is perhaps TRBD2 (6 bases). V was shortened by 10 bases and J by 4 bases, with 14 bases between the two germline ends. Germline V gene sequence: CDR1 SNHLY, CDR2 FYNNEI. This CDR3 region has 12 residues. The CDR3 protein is CATRDSPYEQYF. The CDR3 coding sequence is TGTGCCACCCGGGACTCTCCTTACGAGCAGTACTTC.

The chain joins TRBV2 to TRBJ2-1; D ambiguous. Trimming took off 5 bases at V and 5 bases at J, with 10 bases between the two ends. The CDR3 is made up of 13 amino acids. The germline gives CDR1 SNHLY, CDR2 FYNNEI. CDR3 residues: CASSKLRNNEQFF. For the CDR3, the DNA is TGTGCCAGCAGTAAACTTCGCAACAATGAGCAGTTCTTC.

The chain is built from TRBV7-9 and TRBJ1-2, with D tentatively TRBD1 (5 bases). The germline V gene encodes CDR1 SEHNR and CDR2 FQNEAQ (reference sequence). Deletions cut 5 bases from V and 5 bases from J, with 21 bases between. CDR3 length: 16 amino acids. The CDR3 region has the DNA TGTGCCAGCAGCGGAGGGGAGCGGACTAGCGGGTATGGCTACACCTTC. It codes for CASSGGERTSGYGYTF.

CDR3 in DNA: TGTGCCAGTAGTAATAACAGGGGAAGGGAGCAGTACTTC. Its protein is CASSNNRGREQYF. The V call is TRBV19, the J call TRBJ2-7, with 7 bases aligning to TRBD1. V trimming: 4 bases; J trimming: 7 bases; junction bases outside the gene matches: 7. Germline V gene sequence: CDR1 LNHDA, CDR2 SQIVND (reference sequence). This CDR3 region has 13 residues.

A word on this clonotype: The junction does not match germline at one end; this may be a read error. This CDR3 reads CSARELGEQYF. CDR3 coding DNA: TGCAGTGCTCGAGAGTTGGGGGAGCAGTACTTC. This rearrangement joins TRBV20-1 to TRBJ2-7, with D unclear. CDR1 DFQATT and CDR2 SNEGSKA come from the germline V gene (reference sequence). This CDR3 has 11 residues.

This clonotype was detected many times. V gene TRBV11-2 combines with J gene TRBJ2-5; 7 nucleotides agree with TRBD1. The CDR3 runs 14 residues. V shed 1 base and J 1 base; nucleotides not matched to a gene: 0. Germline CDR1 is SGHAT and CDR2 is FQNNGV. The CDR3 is CASSLAGGQETQYF. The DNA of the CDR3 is TGTGCCAGCAGCTTAGCAGGGGGCCAAGAGACCCAGTACTTC.

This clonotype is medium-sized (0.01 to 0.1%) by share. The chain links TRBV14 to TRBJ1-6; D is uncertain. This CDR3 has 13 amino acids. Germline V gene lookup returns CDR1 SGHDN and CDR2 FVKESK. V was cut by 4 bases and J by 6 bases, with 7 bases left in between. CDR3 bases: TGTGCCAGCAGCCCTTTTCCTAATTCACCCCTCCACTTT. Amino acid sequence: CASSPFPNSPLHF.

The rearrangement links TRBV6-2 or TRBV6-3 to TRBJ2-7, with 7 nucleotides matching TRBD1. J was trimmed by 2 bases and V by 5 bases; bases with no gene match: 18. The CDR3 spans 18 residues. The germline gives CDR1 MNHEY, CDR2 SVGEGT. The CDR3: CASSTVSQDMTGTYEQYF. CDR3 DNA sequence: TGTGCCAGCAGTACGGTCAGCCAAGATATGACAGGGACCTACGAGCAGTACTTC.

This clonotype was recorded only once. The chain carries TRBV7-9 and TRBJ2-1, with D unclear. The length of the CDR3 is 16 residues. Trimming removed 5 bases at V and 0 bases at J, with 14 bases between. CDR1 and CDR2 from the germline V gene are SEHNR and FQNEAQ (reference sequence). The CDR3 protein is CASSPLLTSSYNEQFF. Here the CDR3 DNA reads TGTGCCAGCAGCCCCCTCTTGACCAGCTCCTACAATGAGCAGTTCTTC.

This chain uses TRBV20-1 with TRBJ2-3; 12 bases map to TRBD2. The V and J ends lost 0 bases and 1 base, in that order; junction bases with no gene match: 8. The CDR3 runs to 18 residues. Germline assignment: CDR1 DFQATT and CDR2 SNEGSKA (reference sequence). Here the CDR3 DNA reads TGCAGTGCTAGAGATAGGACTAGCGGGACGCGGGGCACAGATACGCAGTATTTT. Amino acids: CSARDRTSGTRGTDTQYF.

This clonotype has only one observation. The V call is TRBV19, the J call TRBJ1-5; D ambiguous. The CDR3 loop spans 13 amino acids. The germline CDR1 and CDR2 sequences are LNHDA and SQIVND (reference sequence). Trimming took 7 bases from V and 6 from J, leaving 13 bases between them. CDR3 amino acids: CASKFRGSQPQHF. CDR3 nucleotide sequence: TGTGCCAGTAAGTTTCGTGGGTCTCAGCCCCAGCATTTT.

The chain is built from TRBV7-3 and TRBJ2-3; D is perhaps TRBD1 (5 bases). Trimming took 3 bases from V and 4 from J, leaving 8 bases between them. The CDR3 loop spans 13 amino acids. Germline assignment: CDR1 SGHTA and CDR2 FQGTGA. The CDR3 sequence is CASSFQGADTQYF. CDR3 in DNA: TGTGCCAGCAGCTTTCAGGGTGCAGATACGCAGTATTTT.

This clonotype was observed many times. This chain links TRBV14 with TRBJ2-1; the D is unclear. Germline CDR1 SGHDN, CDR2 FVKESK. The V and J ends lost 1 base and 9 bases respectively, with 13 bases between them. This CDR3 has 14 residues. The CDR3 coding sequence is TGTGCCAGCAGCCAAGGGTACGGATCGGGTGAGCAGTTCTTC. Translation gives CASSQGYGSGEQFF.

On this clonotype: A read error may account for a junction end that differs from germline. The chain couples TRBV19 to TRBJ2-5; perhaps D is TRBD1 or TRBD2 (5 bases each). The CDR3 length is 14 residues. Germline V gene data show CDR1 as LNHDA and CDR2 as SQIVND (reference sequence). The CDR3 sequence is CASSIEGEFETQYF. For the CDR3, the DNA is TGTGCCAGTAGTATAGAGGGGGAGTTCGAGACCCAGTATTTC.

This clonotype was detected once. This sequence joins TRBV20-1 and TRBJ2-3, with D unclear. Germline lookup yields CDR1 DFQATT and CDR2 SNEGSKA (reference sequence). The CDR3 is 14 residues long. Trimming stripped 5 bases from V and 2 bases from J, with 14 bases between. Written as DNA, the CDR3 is TGCAGTGCTTATCACTCGCGACCCACAGATACGCAGTATTTT. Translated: CSAYHSRPTDTQYF.